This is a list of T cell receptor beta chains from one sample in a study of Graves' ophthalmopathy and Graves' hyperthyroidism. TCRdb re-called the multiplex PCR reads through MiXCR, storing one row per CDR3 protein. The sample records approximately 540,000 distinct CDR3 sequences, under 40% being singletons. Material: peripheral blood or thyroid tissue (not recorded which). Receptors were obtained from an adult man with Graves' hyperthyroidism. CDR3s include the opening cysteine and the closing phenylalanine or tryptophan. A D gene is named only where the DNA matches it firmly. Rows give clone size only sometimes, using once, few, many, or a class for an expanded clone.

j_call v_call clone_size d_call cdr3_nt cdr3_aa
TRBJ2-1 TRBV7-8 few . TGTGCCAGCACCGCCAACAATGAGCAGTTCTTC CASTANNEQFF
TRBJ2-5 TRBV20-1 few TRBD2 TGCAGTGCTACTGATCTGGGAGCGGGGGAGACCCAGTACTTC CSATDLGAGETQYF
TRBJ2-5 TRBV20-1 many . TGCAGTGCTAGAGATAGCGGCAGGGTAAAGGAGACCCAGTACTTC CSARDSGRVKETQYF
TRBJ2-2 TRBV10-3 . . TGTGCCATCAGGGACAGCTCTGGAAACACCGGGGAGCTGTTTTTT CAIRDSSGNTGELFF
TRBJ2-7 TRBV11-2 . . TGTGCCAGCAGCTTACTGTGGGGCACCCACGAGCAGTACTTC CASSLLWGTHEQYF
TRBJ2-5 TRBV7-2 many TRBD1 TGTGCCAGCAGGGATAACAGGGGCGCGGAGACCCAGTACTTC CASRDNRGAETQYF
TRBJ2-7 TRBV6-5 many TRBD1 TGTGCCAGCAGTACCTTAACAGGGGCCTACGAGCAGTACTTC CASSTLTGAYEQYF
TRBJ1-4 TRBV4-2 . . TGTGCCAGCAGCCAAGAATCCTCTAGTGAAAAACTGTTTTTT CASSQESSSEKLFF
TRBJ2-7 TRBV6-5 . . TGTGCCAGCAGTTCCGGCGTCTCGCGGGGACCCTACGAGCAGTACTTC CASSSGVSRGPYEQYF
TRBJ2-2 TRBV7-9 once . TGTGCCAGCAGCCCCGACGGGATGTCCGGGGAGCTGTTTTTT CASSPDGMSGELFF
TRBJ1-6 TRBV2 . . TGTGCCAGCAGCCAAGGCCTTAATTCACCCCTCCACTTT CASSQGLNSPLHF
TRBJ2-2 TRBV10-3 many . TGTGCCATCATTTCCGAGAACACCGGGGAGCTGTTTTTT CAIISENTGELFF
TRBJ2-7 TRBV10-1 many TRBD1 TGCGCCAGCAGCCGGACAGGGGGCGACGAGCAGTACTTC CASSRTGGDEQYF
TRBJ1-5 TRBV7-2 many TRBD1 TGTGCCAGCAGCATCGAGGGGGCGGGCAATCAGCCCCAGCATTTT CASSIEGAGNQPQHF
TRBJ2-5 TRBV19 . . TGTGCCAGCAGTAACGCGATGGTTCAGCCCCAGTACTTC CASSNAMVQPQYF
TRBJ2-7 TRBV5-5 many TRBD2 TGTGCCAGCAGCGGGGGTCTGTCTAGCGGGAGGTACGAGCAGTACTTC CASSGGLSSGRYEQYF
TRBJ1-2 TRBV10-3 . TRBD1 TGTGCCACGGACAGGGGGCTGGGATTGGACTATGGCTACACCTTC CATDRGLGLDYGYTF
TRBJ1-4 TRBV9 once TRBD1 TGTGCCAGCAGCTTTGACAGGGGAGATAATGAAAAACTGTTTTTT CASSFDRGDNEKLFF
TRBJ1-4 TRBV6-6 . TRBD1 TGTGCCAGCAGTTACTCGACGGGACAGGGTGAAAAACTGTTTTTT CASSYSTGQGEKLFF
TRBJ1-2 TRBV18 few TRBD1 TGTGCCAGCTCACCCGCGAGGGGACAGTTCTATGGCTACACCTTC CASSPARGQFYGYTF
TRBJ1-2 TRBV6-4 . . TGTGCCAGCAGTGACTCTCCTAGCGGGAAGGAGTATGGCTACACCTTC CASSDSPSGKEYGYTF
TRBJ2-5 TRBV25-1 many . TGTGCCAGCAGTGTAGGACGGAACCAAGAGACCCAGTACTTC CASSVGRNQETQYF
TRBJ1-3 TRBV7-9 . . TGTGCCAGCAGCTTGCTAGCGGGTGGAAACACCATATATTTT CASSLLAGGNTIYF
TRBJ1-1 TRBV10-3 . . TGTGCCATCAGTGAAGGGTCAGGTGGGAACACTGAAGCTTTCTTT CAISEGSGGNTEAFF
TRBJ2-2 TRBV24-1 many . TGTGCCACCAGAAGGGGTGCGGACACCGGGGAGCTGTTTTTT CATRRGADTGELFF
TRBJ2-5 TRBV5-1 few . TGCGCCAGCAGTTTGTCAAGTTCGTATCAAGAGACCCAGTACTTC CASSLSSSYQETQYF
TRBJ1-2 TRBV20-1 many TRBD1 TGCAGTGCTAGTGACAGGGCCTGGGGCTACACCTTC CSASDRAWGYTF
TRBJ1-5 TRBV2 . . TGTGCCAGCAATGAGCAGCCCCAGCATTTT CASNEQPQHF
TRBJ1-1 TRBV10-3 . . TGTGCCATCAGCACAACCCCGGGACAGAACACTGAAGCTTTCTTT CAISTTPGQNTEAFF
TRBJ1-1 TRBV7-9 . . TGTGCCAGCAGACGCACAGGGAGGAACACTGAAGCTTTCTTT CASRRTGRNTEAFF
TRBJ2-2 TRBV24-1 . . TGTGCCACCAGTGGGATAGCTTCGACAGGGAACACCGGGGAGCTGTTTTTT CATSGIASTGNTGELFF
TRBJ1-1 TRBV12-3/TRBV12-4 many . TGTGCCAGCATGGAGGGGGGGATGAACACTGAAGCTTTCTTT CASMEGGMNTEAFF
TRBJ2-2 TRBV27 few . TGTGCCAGCAGTTTAGAGGGGGTTCTCAGCGGGGAGCTGTTTTTT CASSLEGVLSGELFF
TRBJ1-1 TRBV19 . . TGTGCCAGTAGTTGGTCGGGGGCAAATACTGAAGCTTTCTTT CASSWSGANTEAFF
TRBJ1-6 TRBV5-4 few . TGTGCCAGCAGCTTGGGGACAAACTATAATTCACCCCTCCACTTT CASSLGTNYNSPLHF
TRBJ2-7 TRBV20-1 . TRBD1 TGCAGCGTAGAGGGGGCATCCTACGAGCAGTACTTC CSVEGASYEQYF
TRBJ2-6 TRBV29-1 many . TGCAGCGTTGAAGATGGGGCCAACGTCCTGACTTTC CSVEDGANVLTF
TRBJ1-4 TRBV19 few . TGTGCCAGTAGTATCCAGGGTGAAAAACTGTTTTTT CASSIQGEKLFF
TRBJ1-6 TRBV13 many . TGTGCCAGCAGCTTAGAAGCGGACGGACTCTATAATTCACCCCTCCACTTT CASSLEADGLYNSPLHF
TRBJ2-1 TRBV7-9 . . TGTGCCAGCAGCCAACGAGCGGTCAGCTCCTACAATGAGCAGTTCTTC CASSQRAVSSYNEQFF
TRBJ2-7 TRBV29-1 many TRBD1 TGCAGCGTCCACAGGGGAATTGGTTACGAGCAGTACTTC CSVHRGIGYEQYF
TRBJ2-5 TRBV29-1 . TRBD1 TGCAGCCAGGGACAGGGGTTGGAGACCCAGTACTTC CSQGQGLETQYF
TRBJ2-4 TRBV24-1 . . TGTGCCACCAGTGATGGGTCCAAAAACATTCAGTACTTC CATSDGSKNIQYF
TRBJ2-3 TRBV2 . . TGTGCCAGCAGTGACACGCTGGGCACAGATACGCAGTATTTT CASSDTLGTDTQYF
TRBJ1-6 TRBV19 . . TGTGCCAGCGATCCCGGGGGGGGATCACCCCTCCACTTT CASDPGGGSPLHF
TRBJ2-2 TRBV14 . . TGTGCCAGCAGCCAAATCCACGGGGAGCTGTTTTTT CASSQIHGELFF
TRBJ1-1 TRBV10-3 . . TGTGCCATCAGTGAGTCTGGAGCGAACACTGAAGCTTTCTTT CAISESGANTEAFF
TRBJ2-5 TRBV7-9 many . TGTGCCAGCAGCTGGACAGATATCCAAGAGACCCAGTACTTC CASSWTDIQETQYF
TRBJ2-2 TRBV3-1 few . TGTGCCAGCAGCCAAGACGAAACGGGCCTTAACACCGGGGAGCTGTTTTTT CASSQDETGLNTGELFF
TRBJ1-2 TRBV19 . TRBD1 TGTGCCAGTAGTACGACAGGGGACAGCTATGGCTACACCTTC CASSTTGDSYGYTF
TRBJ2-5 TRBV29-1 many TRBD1 TGCAGCGTCTCGACAGGGGTACCCCAGTACTTC CSVSTGVPQYF
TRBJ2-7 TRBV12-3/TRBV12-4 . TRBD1 TGTGCCAGCAGTTTGGCACAGGGGGCAGGCGAGCAGTACTTC CASSLAQGAGEQYF
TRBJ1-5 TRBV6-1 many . TGTGCCAGCAGTGAATCTGTTAGCAATCAGCCCCAGCATTTT CASSESVSNQPQHF
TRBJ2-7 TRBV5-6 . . TGTGCCAGCAGCTTGAGGGGATTAGCGGGACAGGGCGCCGGCGAGCAGTACTTC CASSLRGLAGQGAGEQYF
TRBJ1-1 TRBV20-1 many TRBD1 TGCAGTGCGGAACCCGGACAGGGAGGCACTGAAGCTTTCTTT CSAEPGQGGTEAFF